The 4 T cell receptor beta chains below all came from one sample that was sequenced in a study of blood T cell repertoires in COVID-19. The protocol was immunoSEQ multiplex PCR, while the TCRdb copy is restricted to in-frame clones and leaves out a portion. The data hold roughly 130,000 clones, with 75% to 90% observed a single time. Sample: PBMCs or T cells enriched from blood (not recorded which). These receptor sequences come from a woman aged 45-59 years who had recovered from COVID-19.

The chain employs TRBV5-1 and TRBJ2-7; tentative D call: TRBD2 (5 bases). The CDR3 extends over 15 amino acids. CDR1 is SGHRS and CDR2 is YFSETQ in the germline V gene. V dropped 4 bases and J dropped 4 bases, with 18 bases sitting between them. The CDR3 DNA reads TGCGCCAGCAGCCTGACGACTACCCCCGGGTACGAGCAGTACTTC. Its translation is CASSLTTTPGYEQYF.

V usage is TRBV7-9 and J usage is TRBJ2-7; maybe TRBD2 (5 bases). V lost 3 bases, J lost 5 bases, and 8 bases lay in between. The CDR3 is 12 residues long. Germline lookup yields CDR1 SEHNR and CDR2 FQNEAQ (reference sequence). The CDR3 here is CASSLSSDEQYF. CDR3 DNA sequence: TGTGCCAGCAGCTTGAGTAGCGACGAGCAGTACTTC.

The V call is TRBV6-5, the J call TRBJ1-2, with D unresolved. CDR3 size: 12 residues. Germline V gives CDR1 MNHEY, CDR2 SVGAGI. The germline V and J ends were trimmed by 5 bases and 8 bases, with 12 bases remaining between them. CDR3 amino acids: CASSRDFDGYTF. CDR3 in DNA: TGTGCCAGCAGTCGGGATTTCGACGGCTACACCTTC.

The J gene is TRBJ1-4, the V gene TRBV5-8, with D unclear. With 0 bases removed from V and 3 bases from J, the gap between germline ends came to 9 bases. In germline, CDR1 is SGHTS, CDR2 YDEGEE. The CDR3 is 15 residues long. CDR3 DNA: TGTGCCAGCAGCTTGGGGCAGCGGGCTAATGAAAAACTGTTTTTT. Residues: CASSLGQRANEKLFF.